The 25 T cell receptor beta chains reported below all come from one sample, sequenced in a study of shared clonotypes between healthy human individuals. Clones were read by immunoSEQ multiplex PCR, and TCRdb kept only the in-frame ones, dropping some. The table includes about 980,000 clones, about 80% detected once. Sequencing input: memory CD4+ T cells sorted from blood. Subset denoted: CD45RA-negative fraction. Receptors were obtained from a man between 18 and 35 years old in good health.

V gene TRBV4-1 combines with J gene TRBJ2-3; D not certain. Trimming removed 5 bases at V and 1 base at J, with 7 bases between. The length of the CDR3 is 13 residues. The V gene's germline CDR1 is MGHRA and CDR2 YSYEKL. For the CDR3, the DNA is TGCGCCAGCAGCTTAGAACGCACAGATACGCAGTATTTT. This sequence encodes CASSLERTDTQYF.

The chain has TRBV6-1 and TRBJ2-7, with TRBD2 matching over 7 bases. This CDR3 comprises 15 residues. Germline V lookup: CDR1 MNHNS, CDR2 SASEGT. J was trimmed by 1 base and V by 0 bases; bases with no gene match: 3. CDR3 nucleotide sequence: TGTGCCAGCAGTGAAGCCGCGGGACTATCCTACGAGCAGTACTTC. Its protein is CASSEAAGLSYEQYF.

The chain is built from TRBV6-1 and TRBJ2-2; D may be TRBD1 or TRBD2 (5 bases each). Germline-derived CDR1 and CDR2 are MNHNS and SASEGT. This CDR3 comprises 14 residues. V dropped 7 bases and J dropped 5 bases, with 14 bases sitting between them. The CDR3 region has the DNA TGTGCCAGCAACCGAGTAGGGACGACCGGGGAGCTGTTTTTT. Its protein product is CASNRVGTTGELFF.

J is TRBJ2-7 and V is TRBV6-6, with D possibly matching TRBD2 (6 bases). Between the trimmed V and J ends, which lost 5 bases and 2 bases, there was a span of 13 bases. From germline, CDR1 is MNHNY and CDR2 SVGAGI (reference sequence). This CDR3 has 14 residues. The CDR3 DNA reads TGTGCCAGCAGTCCCCGGAGGACTACCTACGAGCAGTACTTC. Translation gives CASSPRRTTYEQYF.

J is TRBJ1-5 and V is TRBV7-2; no definite D call. Trimming cost V 5 bases and J 3 bases, with 14 bases left between them. Germline V gene lookup returns CDR1 SGHTA and CDR2 FQGNSA. The CDR3 covers 15 residues. This CDR3 is CASSRLAENNQPQHF. The CDR3 DNA sequence: TGTGCCAGCAGCCGATTGGCAGAGAACAATCAGCCCCAGCATTTT.

The chain uses TRBV4-1 and TRBJ2-5; 7 bases fit TRBD1. V shed 1 base, J shed 2 bases, and the junction held 4 bases outside the gene matches. This CDR3 is built from 15 residues. The germline gives CDR1 MGHRA, CDR2 YSYEKL. The CDR3 loop is CASSQGTGQQETQYF. The CDR3 nucleotides read TGCGCCAGCAGCCAAGGGACGGGACAGCAAGAGACCCAGTACTTC.

This clone was seen a single time. The V gene is TRBV27, the J gene TRBJ2-2; D not resolved. Trimming took off 4 bases at V and 1 base at J, with 7 bases between the two ends. The CDR3 is made up of 14 amino acids. From germline, CDR1 is MNHEY and CDR2 SMNVEV (reference sequence). DNA for the CDR3: TGTGCCAGCAGTTCTAGACTGAACACCGGGGAGCTGTTTTTT. Its translation is CASSSRLNTGELFF.

This clone was counted between two and nine times. This sequence joins TRBV30 and TRBJ1-5; unclear D gene. CDR3 size: 12 residues. V lost 0 bases to trimming and J lost 7 bases, with 7 bases between them. Looked up from germline, CDR1 is GTSNPN and CDR2 is SVGIG (reference sequence). The CDR3 spells CAWSVGFQPQHF. CDR3 coding DNA: TGTGCCTGGAGTGTGGGGTTCCAGCCCCAGCATTTT.

This clone has only a few counts. This chain joins TRBV2 and TRBJ2-3; TRBD1 matches at 10 bases. Germline values: CDR1 SNHLY, CDR2 FYNNEI. V was clipped by 6 bases and J by 1 base; unmatched bases: 4. CDR3 length equals 15 residues. The CDR3 sequence: CASSADRGRTDTQYF. The CDR3 DNA sequence: TGTGCCAGCAGCGCAGACAGGGGGCGCACAGATACGCAGTATTTT.

This clone came up once. The V call is TRBV11-2, the J call TRBJ2-5, with TRBD2 matching over 7 bases. Germline CDR1 and CDR2: SGHAT and FQNNGV. The CDR3 is 14 residues long. Germline trimming cut 1 base from V and 1 base from J; bases unmatched to any gene: 0. CDR3 sequence (DNA): TGTGCCAGCAGCTTAGGCGGGGGCCAAGAGACCCAGTACTTC. Its translation is CASSLGGGQETQYF.

This chain connects TRBV2 to TRBJ1-3; the D gene is possibly TRBD1 (5 bases). V was cut by 2 bases and J by 0 bases, with 11 bases left in between. The germline CDR1 and CDR2 sequences are SNHLY and FYNNEI. The CDR3 consists of 16 residues. CDR3 sequence: CASSESRTRSGNTIYF. CDR3 in DNA: TGTGCCAGCAGTGAATCCCGGACACGCTCTGGAAACACCATATATTTT.

This clone was found a few times. CDR3 DNA sequence: TGTGCCAGTAGTAAGGCCATGGGACCGGACTACACTGAAGCTTTCTTT. Amino acid sequence: CASSKAMGPDYTEAFF. V is TRBV19 and J is TRBJ1-1; possibly TRBD1 for D (5 bases). V lost 4 bases and J lost 3, with 18 bases in between. Germline V lookup: CDR1 LNHDA, CDR2 SQIVND (reference sequence). The CDR3 totals 16 residues. Full variable domain (remainder filled in from reference TRBV19 and TRBJ1-1): DGGITQSPKYLFRKEGQNVTLSCEQNLNHDAMYWYRQDPGQGLRLIYYSQIVNDFQKGDIAEGYSVSREKKESFPLTVTSAQKNPTAFYLCASSKAMGPDYTEAFFGQGTRLTVV.

The genes are TRBV19 and TRBJ2-1; 10 bases agree with TRBD2. V dropped 6 bases and J dropped 10; count of bases not matched to a gene: 15. The germline CDR1 and CDR2 sequences are LNHDA and SQIVND (reference sequence). This CDR3 contains 16 residues. CDR3 loop: CASSPKPSGGSREQFF. CDR3 DNA sequence: TGTGCCAGTAGCCCAAAGCCTAGCGGGGGATCTAGAGAGCAGTTCTTC. The variable domain in full, completed from reference TRBV19 and TRBJ2-1, reads DGGITQSPKYLFRKEGQNVTLSCEQNLNHDAMYWYRQDPGQGLRLIYYSQIVNDFQKGDIAEGYSVSREKKESFPLTVTSAQKNPTAFYLCASSPKPSGGSREQFFGPGTRLTVL.

CDR3 amino acids: CASSSHPTGSTGELFF. In DNA form, the CDR3 reads TGTGCCAGCAGTTCTCATCCGACAGGGAGCACCGGGGAGCTGTTTTTT. The rearrangement joins TRBV6-5 to TRBJ2-2; 7 bases agree with TRBD1. The CDR3 has 16 residues. CDR1 MNHEY and CDR2 SVGAGI come from the germline V gene. Unmatched junction bases numbered 9, after V lost 4 bases and J lost 4 bases.

Comment on this clone: This sample includes further DNA sequences coding for the same CDR3. The chain combines TRBV2 with TRBJ1-1, with D unresolved. From germline, CDR1 is SNHLY and CDR2 FYNNEI. V gave up 4 bases and J gave up 0 bases, with 6 bases separating them. The CDR3 totals 13 residues. The CDR3 coding sequence is TGTGCCAGCAGTGCGGGTTTGAACACTGAAGCTTTCTTT. This codes for CASSAGLNTEAFF.

The chain carries TRBV28 and TRBJ2-7; unclear D gene. Per the germline V gene, CDR1 is MDHEN and CDR2 is SYDVKM. Between the trimmed V and J ends, which lost 4 bases and 6 bases, there was a span of 7 bases. This CDR3 region has 11 residues. The CDR3 sequence is CASSSVREQYF. For the CDR3, the DNA is TGTGCCAGCAGTTCGGTCCGCGAGCAGTACTTC.

The chain couples TRBV4-2 to TRBJ2-3; 7 bases fit TRBD2. From germline, CDR1 is LGHNA and CDR2 YNFKEQ. The CDR3 is 16 residues long. J gave up 7 bases and V 0 bases, and 10 bases lay outside the gene matches. Written as DNA, the CDR3 is TGTGCCAGCAGCCAAGATCAGGGAGGGGAAATTAATACGCAGTATTTT. Its translation is CASSQDQGGEINTQYF.

This clone has just one count. Compared with germline, one end of the junction differs, possibly owing to a read error. This chain uses TRBV29-1 with TRBJ2-5; 7 positions agree with TRBD2. The CDR3 runs to 11 residues. Germline V gene lookup returns CDR1 SQVTM and CDR2 ANQGSEA. The CDR3 coding sequence is TGCAGCGTTGGGGAAGGCGAGCGGGGAAACTTC. Translated: CSVGEGERGNF.

This chain joins TRBV5-1 and TRBJ2-1, with 13 bases lining up with TRBD2. V shed 3 bases and J 6 bases; nucleotides not matched to a gene: 0. There are 14 residues in the CDR3. CDR1 is SGHRS, CDR2 YFSETQ, per germline. CDR3 in amino acids: CASSWTSGSNEQFF. CDR3 nucleotide sequence: TGCGCCAGCAGCTGGACTAGCGGGAGCAATGAGCAGTTCTTC.

This clone has more than one count but fewer than ten. V is TRBV4-2 and J is TRBJ2-1, with 12 bases lining up with TRBD2. Germline V gene lookup returns CDR1 LGHNA and CDR2 YNFKEQ. The V gene end was trimmed by 1 base and the J gene end by 4 bases; junction bases not matched to a gene: 8. This CDR3 region has 18 residues. CDR3 in DNA: TGTGCCAGCAGCCAAGGGGCTAGCGGGGGGGCCAAGTACAATGAGCAGTTCTTC. As protein: CASSQGASGGAKYNEQFF.

The V gene is TRBV7-2, the J gene TRBJ2-7; 8 bases line up with TRBD2. The CDR3 runs to 14 residues. Unmatched junction bases numbered 6, after V lost 3 bases and J lost 5 bases. CDR1 is SGHTA, CDR2 FQGNSA, per germline. The DNA for the CDR3 is TGTGCCAGCAGCTTTAGCGGGGCGAGCCACGAGCAGTACTTC. Protein sequence: CASSFSGASHEQYF.

The chain combines TRBV18 with TRBJ2-7, with a weak D call TRBD2 (5 bases). V lost 6 bases, J lost 7 bases, and 22 bases lay in between. The CDR3 is 15 residues long. Germline V gene lookup returns CDR1 KGHSH and CDR2 LQKENI. The CDR3 reads CASSPLGLGLEEQYF. For the CDR3, the DNA is TGTGCCAGCTCTCCTCTTGGACTGGGGTTGGAGGAGCAGTACTTC. Using reference TRBV18 and TRBJ2-7 for the parts outside the CDR3, the full variable domain is NAGVMQNPRHLVRRRGQEARLRCSPMKGHSHVYWYRQLPEEGLKFMVYLQKENIIDESGMPKERFSAEFPKEGPSILRIQQVVRGDSAAYFCASSPLGLGLEEQYFGPGTRLTVT.

There are a few counts of this clone. This rearrangement joins TRBV7-8 to TRBJ1-4; D gene uncertain. This CDR3 contains 14 residues. CDR1 is SGHVS and CDR2 is FQNEAQ in the germline V gene. V shed 1 base and J shed 8 bases, with 11 bases lying between them. The CDR3: CASSLDQAGEKLFF. The CDR3 DNA is TGTGCCAGCAGCTTAGATCAGGCGGGGGAAAAACTGTTTTTT. Full variable domain (remainder filled in from reference TRBV7-8 and TRBJ1-4): GAGVSQSPRYKVAKRGQDVALRCDPISGHVSLFWYQQALGQGPEFLTYFQNEAQLDKSGLPSDRFFAERPEGSVSTLKIQRTQQEDSAVYLCASSLDQAGEKLFFGSGTQLSVL.

The chain carries TRBV7-9 and TRBJ2-2; D is possibly TRBD1 (5 bases). CDR1 is SEHNR and CDR2 is FQNEAQ in the germline V gene (reference sequence). The CDR3 covers 15 residues. Trimming removed 5 bases at V and 4 bases at J, with 14 bases between. CDR3 coding DNA: TGTGCCAGCAGCCTGCAGGGATCGGGCACCGGGGAGCTGTTTTTT. Amino acids: CASSLQGSGTGELFF.

This clone was seen a few times. This chain connects TRBV19 to TRBJ2-3, with 10 bases that match TRBD2. This CDR3 region has 16 residues. V lost 5 bases to trimming and J lost 2 bases; unmatched junction nucleotides: 7. Germline values: CDR1 LNHDA, CDR2 SQIVND (reference sequence). This CDR3 is CASSYSSGRFTDTQYF. DNA of the CDR3: TGTGCCAGTAGTTATTCTAGCGGGAGATTCACAGATACGCAGTATTTT.